This T cell receptor beta chain was sequenced in a study of cytomegalovirus exposure and HLA in healthy donors. About the study: From donors who were HLA-typed, an early data release held 80 million to 85 million unique TCRs.

Overall study findings and caveats: It was reported that TCR beta sequences correctly inferred the HLA-A and HLA-B alleles for most subjects. Near-uniform donor sequencing depth was presumed by presence/absence analyses. Reportedly, cytomegalovirus status was diagnosed with high sensitivity and specificity.

The PCR contained 60 Vbeta and 13 Jbeta primers. The assay was immunoSEQ multiplex PCR, and TCRdb's table has in-frame clones only and misses some. This table holds about 150,000 clones, about four fifths found once. The length of the CDR3 is 18 residues. This clone appeared a few times. Its antigen is still unknown. The clonotype comes from a man under 40 in good health and CMV-seropositive. The chain couples TRBV21-1 to TRBJ1-3; whether TRBD1, the table's D call, matches the DNA was not checked. TRBV21-1 is designated a pseudogene. Material for sequencing was PBMCs. The CDR3 here is CASSKASPGQGAGNTIYF. CDR3 coding DNA: TGTGCCAGCAGCAAAGCTAGCCCGGGACAGGGGGCTGGAAACACCATATATTTT.